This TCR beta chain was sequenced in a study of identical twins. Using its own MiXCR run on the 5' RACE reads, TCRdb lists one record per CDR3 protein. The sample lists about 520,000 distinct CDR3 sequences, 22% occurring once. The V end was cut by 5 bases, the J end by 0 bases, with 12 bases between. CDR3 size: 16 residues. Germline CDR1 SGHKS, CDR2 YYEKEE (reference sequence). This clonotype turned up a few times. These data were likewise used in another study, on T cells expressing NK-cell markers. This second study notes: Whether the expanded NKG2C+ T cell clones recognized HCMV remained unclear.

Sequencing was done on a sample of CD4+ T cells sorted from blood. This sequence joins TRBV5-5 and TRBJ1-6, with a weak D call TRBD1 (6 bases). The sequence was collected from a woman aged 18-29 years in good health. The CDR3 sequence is CASSPRGLSYNSPLHF. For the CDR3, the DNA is TGTGCCAGCAGTCCGCGGGGGCTCTCCTATAATTCACCCCTCCACTTT.